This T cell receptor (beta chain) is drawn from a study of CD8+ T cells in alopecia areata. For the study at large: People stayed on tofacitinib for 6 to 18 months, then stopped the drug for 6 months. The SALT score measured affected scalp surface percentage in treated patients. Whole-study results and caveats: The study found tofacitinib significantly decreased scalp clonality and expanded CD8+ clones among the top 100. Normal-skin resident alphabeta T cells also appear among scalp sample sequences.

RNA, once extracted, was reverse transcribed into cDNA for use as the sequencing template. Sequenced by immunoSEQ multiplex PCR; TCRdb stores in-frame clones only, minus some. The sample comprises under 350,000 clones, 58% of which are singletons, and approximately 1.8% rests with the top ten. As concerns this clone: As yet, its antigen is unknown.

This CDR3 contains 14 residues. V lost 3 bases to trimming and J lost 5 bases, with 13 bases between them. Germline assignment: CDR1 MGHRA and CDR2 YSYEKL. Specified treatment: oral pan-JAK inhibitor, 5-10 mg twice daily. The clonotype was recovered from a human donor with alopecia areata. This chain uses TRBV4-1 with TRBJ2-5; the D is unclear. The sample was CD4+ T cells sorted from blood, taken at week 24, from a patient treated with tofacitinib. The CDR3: CASSQSSLGETQYF. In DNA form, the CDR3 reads TGCGCCAGCAGCCAGTCGTCTTTGGGGGAGACCCAGTACTTC.